This record looks at one T cell receptor beta chain sequence and its context. Its antigen remains unknown. At one boundary the junction diverges from the germline segment, which might be a read error. Together with a sample-barcoded 5' primer, a J-beta primer mix was included in a second PCR lasting roughly 6 to 12 cycles. One entry per CDR3 protein results from TCRdb running MiXCR on the 5' RACE reads. Of approximately 800,000 distinct CDR3 sequences in the sample, around 50% were seen once. This record comes from a study of blood T cells in healthy people across ages. General study findings and limits: Correlation between TCR beta diversity and naive T cell percentage was strong.

Germline-derived CDR1 and CDR2 are DFQATT and SNEGSKA (reference sequence). This CDR3 contains 12 residues. Sequencing was carried out using blood. This chain links TRBV20-1 with TRBJ1-4, with D uncertain. This TCR derives from a man older than 75 in good health. CDR3 in DNA: TGCAGTGCTGGAGAGGGTAATGAAAAACTGTTTTTT. Translation: CSAGEGNEKLFF.